The rows below give T cell receptor beta chains drawn from one sample of a study of shared clonotypes between healthy human individuals. Generated by immunoSEQ multiplex PCR, the TCRdb table keeps only in-frame clones and is missing some. The table shows around 2,100,000 clones, with approximately 94% occurring only once. Material: naive CD8+ T cells sorted from blood. These receptors all come from a young man in good health. Each CDR3 is given with its conserved first and last residue. D genes are given only for firm matches. The size of a clone is reported for some rows only, either as once, few or many, or as a class for expanded clones.

D	size	V	J	CDR3	DNA
TRBD2	once	TRBV6-1	TRBJ2-7	CASRMLAGGSYEQYF	TGTGCCAGCAGGATGCTAGCGGGAGGATCCTACGAGCAGTACTTC
-	-	TRBV28	TRBJ2-5	CASTPSSGVAETQYF	TGTGCCAGCACCCCATCGTCAGGGGTGGCAGAGACCCAGTACTTC
-	-	TRBV5-6	TRBJ2-7	CASSLAAGGRWEQYF	TGTGCCAGCAGCTTGGCCGCTGGGGGCCGGTGGGAGCAGTACTTC
-	-	TRBV10-3	TRBJ1-4	CAISDIPTTTPTNEKLFF	TGTGCCATCAGTGATATACCGACTACCACCCCAACTAATGAAAAACTGTTTTTT
-	once	TRBV7-9	TRBJ2-1	CASSPWDGSEDEQFF	TGTGCCAGCAGCCCCTGGGACGGGAGTGAGGATGAGCAGTTCTTC
-	-	TRBV2	TRBJ1-6	CASSERGLLHF	TGTGCCAGCAGTGAAAGGGGACTCCTCCACTTT
TRBD1	-	TRBV27	TRBJ2-6	CASSLLTGGSGANVLTF	TGTGCCAGCAGTTTATTGACAGGGGGCTCTGGGGCCAACGTCCTGACTTTC
TRBD2	-	TRBV9	TRBJ2-2	CASSVVTSGNTGELFF	TGTGCCAGCAGCGTAGTAACTAGCGGCAACACCGGGGAGCTGTTTTTT
-	-	TRBV27	TRBJ2-6	CASSLYPSGTVSSGANVLTF	TGTGCCAGCAGTTTATACCCATCCGGGACGGTCAGCTCTGGGGCCAACGTCCTGACTTTC
-	-	TRBV11-2	TRBJ2-1	CASSPAALVGGNEQFF	TGTGCCAGCAGCCCGGCTGCACTAGTCGGGGGAAATGAGCAGTTCTTC
-	once	TRBV9	TRBJ2-3	CASSVTGVPDTQYF	TGTGCCAGCAGCGTAACGGGAGTCCCAGATACGCAGTATTTT
-	-	TRBV5-1	TRBJ1-5	CASSLGTSYTQPQHF	TGCGCCAGCAGCTTGGGTACGTCTTATACTCAGCCCCAGCATTTT
TRBD2	-	TRBV15	TRBJ2-7	CATSREVAGIAEQYF	TGTGCCACCAGCAGAGAAGTAGCGGGGATAGCAGAGCAGTACTTC
TRBD2	-	TRBV7-2	TRBJ2-3	CASSLALAGSTDTQYF	TGTGCCAGCAGCTTAGCCCTAGCGGGTAGCACAGATACGCAGTATTTT
TRBD2	-	TRBV19	TRBJ2-7	CASTARAGGSIYEQYF	TGTGCCAGCACCGCCCGGGCGGGCGGGAGTATTTACGAGCAGTACTTC
-	-	TRBV2	TRBJ2-7	CASSEASYSRDEQYF	TGTGCCAGCAGTGAGGCCAGCTATTCCCGGGACGAGCAGTACTTC
-	-	TRBV10-3	TRBJ1-2	CASTASDSPYGYTF	TGTGCCAGCACCGCCTCGGACAGTCCCTATGGCTACACCTTC
-	-	TRBV5-1	TRBJ2-1	CASSLGDWSSYNEQFF	TGCGCCAGCAGCTTGGGGGACTGGAGCTCCTACAATGAGCAGTTCTTC
-	-	TRBV11-2	TRBJ2-7	CASSLDPAYEQYF	TGTGCCAGCAGCTTAGACCCGGCCTACGAGCAGTACTTC
-	-	TRBV5-1	TRBJ2-2	CASSLGGAGELFF	TGCGCCAGCAGCTTAGGCGGGGCCGGGGAGCTGTTTTTT
-	-	TRBV6-5	TRBJ2-2	CASSYFEINSELFF	TGTGCCAGCAGTTATTTCGAAATCAATTCGGAGCTGTTTTTT
-	-	TRBV27	TRBJ2-7	CASTQPGTSYEQYF	TGTGCCAGCACCCAACCCGGGACCTCCTACGAGCAGTACTTC
-	-	TRBV30	TRBJ2-7	CAWSVREGQSYEQYF	TGTGCCTGGAGTGTACGAGAGGGACAAAGCTACGAGCAGTACTTC
TRBD1	-	TRBV30	TRBJ1-4	CAWSVAGGYEKLFF	TGTGCCTGGAGTGTAGCAGGGGGCTATGAAAAACTGTTTTTT
-	-	TRBV11-3	TRBJ2-1	CASSLEGAGNEQFF	TGTGCCAGCAGCCTCGAAGGGGCAGGGAATGAGCAGTTCTTC
TRBD1	-	TRBV19	TRBJ2-1	CASSAIQGRAYNEQFF	TGTGCCAGTAGTGCCATACAGGGGCGGGCCTACAATGAGCAGTTCTTC
-	-	TRBV9	TRBJ1-1	CASSPGHSTEAFF	TGTGCCAGCAGCCCAGGGCATTCCACTGAAGCTTTCTTT
TRBD2	-	TRBV6-6	TRBJ2-1	CASSYSGLAGGHEQFF	TGTGCCAGCAGTTACTCGGGACTAGCGGGGGGCCATGAGCAGTTCTTC
TRBD1	-	TRBV30	TRBJ2-1	CAWSDRGTYNEQFF	TGTGCCTGGAGTGACAGGGGAACCTACAATGAGCAGTTCTTC
-	once	TRBV6-1	TRBJ2-7	CASSEWVGSEQYF	TGTGCCAGCAGTGAATGGGTGGGTTCCGAGCAGTACTTC
-	-	TRBV28	TRBJ2-1	CASSLVQGSSYNEQFF	TGTGCCAGCAGTTTAGTTCAGGGTAGCTCCTACAATGAGCAGTTCTTC
-	-	TRBV7-2	TRBJ2-2	CASSHTGLTGELFF	TGTGCCAGCAGTCATACAGGGCTCACCGGGGAGCTGTTTTTT
-	few	TRBV9	TRBJ1-6	CASSAQATESPLHF	TGTGCCAGCAGCGCCCAGGCCACCGAGTCACCCCTCCACTTT
TRBD1	-	TRBV15	TRBJ2-3	CATSRRGTGGQDTQYF	TGTGCCACCAGCAGAAGAGGGACAGGGGGTCAAGATACGCAGTATTTT
-	-	TRBV7-9	TRBJ2-5	CASSLILARGRETQYF	TGTGCCAGCAGCTTAATCCTAGCGAGAGGCAGAGAGACCCAGTACTTC
-	-	TRBV29-1	TRBJ1-3	CGVASEGDTIYF	TGCGGCGTTGCGAGTGAGGGAGACACCATATATTTT